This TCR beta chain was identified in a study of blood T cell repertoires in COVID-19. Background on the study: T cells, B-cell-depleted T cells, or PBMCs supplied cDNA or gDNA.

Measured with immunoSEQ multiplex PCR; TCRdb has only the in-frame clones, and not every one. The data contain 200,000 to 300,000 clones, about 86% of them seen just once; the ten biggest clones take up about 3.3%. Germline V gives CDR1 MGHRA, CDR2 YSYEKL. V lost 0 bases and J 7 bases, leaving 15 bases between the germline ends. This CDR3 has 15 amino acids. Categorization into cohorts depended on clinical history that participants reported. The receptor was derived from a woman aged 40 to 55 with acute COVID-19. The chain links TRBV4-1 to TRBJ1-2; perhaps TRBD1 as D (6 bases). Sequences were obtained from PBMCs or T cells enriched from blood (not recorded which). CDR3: CASSQETGMWGGYTF. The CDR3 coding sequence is TGCGCCAGCAGCCAAGAAACAGGGATGTGGGGTGGCTACACCTTC.